The 32 T cell receptor beta chains below all came from one sample that was sequenced in a study of cytomegalovirus exposure and HLA in healthy donors. PCR employed 60 Vbeta and 13 Jbeta primers. Method: immunoSEQ multiplex PCR; TCRdb's copy keeps in-frame clones and lacks some. Its listing shows around 74,000 clones. Sequencing was done on a sample of PBMCs. Receptors originate from a man aged 45-60 years in good health and CMV-seropositive.

The chain links TRBV10-3 to TRBJ2-2; 8 positions agree with TRBD1. The CDR3 has 15 amino acids. Trimming took 7 bases from V and 2 from J; bases not matched to a gene: 6. The germline V gene has CDR1 ENHRY and CDR2 SYGVKD. CDR3 residues: CAIKPGGLNTGELFF. In nucleotides, the CDR3 is TGTGCCATCAAGCCAGGGGGCCTTAACACCGGGGAGCTGTTTTTT.

This chain joins TRBV10-1 and TRBJ2-3; D ambiguous. In germline, CDR1 is WNHNN, CDR2 SYGVQD (reference sequence). V was cut by 2 bases and J by 8 bases, with 11 bases left in between. This CDR3 comprises 13 residues. The CDR3 sequence is CASSETTSSTQYF. DNA for the CDR3: TGCGCCAGCAGTGAGACTACCTCAAGTACGCAGTATTTT.

The chain couples TRBV19 to TRBJ1-2, with D possibly matching TRBD1 (5 bases). Germline CDR1 LNHDA, CDR2 SQIVND (reference sequence). The CDR3 runs 14 residues. Trimming removed 3 bases at V and 6 bases at J, with 14 bases between. CDR3 DNA: TGTGCCAGTAGTATTGGGGGAGGTTTGGATGGCTACACCTTC. Protein sequence: CASSIGGGLDGYTF.

This sequence joins TRBV7-8 and TRBJ2-7, with D perhaps TRBD1 (5 bases). Trimming left V 0 bases short and J 2 bases short, with 8 bases between. CDR1 is SGHVS, CDR2 FQNEAQ, per germline. CDR3 length: 14 residues. The CDR3 region has the DNA TGTGCCAGCAGCTTAGCGGCAGGGCCCTACGAGCAGTACGTC. This gives the protein CASSLAAGPYEQYV.

The chain couples TRBV28 to TRBJ2-1, with 11 positions matching TRBD2. The CDR3 contains 18 residues. Trimming removed 3 bases from V and 8 bases from J; junction bases left unmatched: 15. Germline loops: CDR1 MDHEN, CDR2 SYDVKM. In DNA, the CDR3 is TGTGCCAGCAGTTTCGCTCTAATCACTAGCGGGAGCATGGATGAGCAGTTCTTC. It codes for CASSFALITSGSMDEQFF.

The genes are TRBV6-6 and TRBJ1-4; a weak D match, TRBD1 (6 bases). From germline, CDR1 is MNHNY and CDR2 SVGAGI (reference sequence). Trimming pared 6 bases from V and 3 bases from J, leaving 14 bases between. This CDR3 contains 15 residues. CDR3 nucleotide sequence: TGTGCCAGCAGCTTAACCGGGACACCTAATGAAAAACTGTTTTTT. This translates into CASSLTGTPNEKLFF.

V and J are TRBV2 and TRBJ1-2, with 9 nucleotides matching TRBD1. Germline CDR1 SNHLY, CDR2 FYNNEI. The CDR3 is 14 amino acids. Trimming at V came to 7 bases and at J to 6 bases, leaving 9 bases not matched to a gene. The DNA for the CDR3 is TGTGCCAGCACTCGGACAGGGGAGGTAAATGGCTACACCTTC. Its protein is CASTRTGEVNGYTF.

J is TRBJ2-2 and V is TRBV5-1, with D possibly TRBD1 on 5 matching bases. The CDR3 loop spans 14 amino acids. Germline CDR1 reads SGHRS; CDR2 reads YFSETQ. V gave up 6 bases and J gave up 1 base, with 10 bases separating them. The CDR3, as DNA: TGCGCCAGCAAAATAGGGGTGAACACCGGGGAGCTGTTTTTT. Protein: CASKIGVNTGELFF.

V and J are TRBV4-1 and TRBJ1-3, with no clear D. The V gene lost 1 base and the J gene lost 0 bases, with 13 bases spanning the gap. CDR3 length: 17 amino acids. Per germline, CDR1 MGHRA and CDR2 YSYEKL. As DNA, the CDR3 is TGCGCCAGCAGCCAAGGGGAGCGAAGATACTCTGGAAACACCATATATTTT. This gives the protein CASSQGERRYSGNTIYF.

CDR3 loop: CASSPSPLGNYGYTF. The DNA for the CDR3 is TGCGCCAGCAGCCCTAGCCCCCTGGGAAACTATGGCTACACCTTC. The rearrangement uses TRBV5-1 and TRBJ1-2, with D uncertain. Trimming left V 4 bases short and J 2 bases short, with 15 bases between. The germline V gene encodes CDR1 SGHRS and CDR2 YFSETQ. This CDR3 has 15 amino acids. Full variable domain (outside the CDR3, taken from reference TRBV5-1 and TRBJ1-2): KAGVTQTPRYLIKTRGQQVTLSCSPISGHRSVSWYQQTPGQGLQFLFEYFSETQRNKGNFPGRFSGRQFSNSRSEMNVSTLELGDSALYLCASSPSPLGNYGYTFGSGTRLTVV.

The chain uses TRBV2 and TRBJ2-7; no definite D call. V was shortened by 1 base and J by 0 bases, with 10 bases between the two germline ends. This CDR3 spans 15 amino acids. Looked up from germline, CDR1 is SNHLY and CDR2 is FYNNEI. The CDR3 is CASSEGRLSSYEQYF. The CDR3 DNA reads as TGTGCCAGCAGTGAAGGCAGGTTGAGCTCCTACGAGCAGTACTTC.

This rearrangement joins TRBV7-6 to TRBJ1-2; 9 positions agree with TRBD1. This CDR3 contains 13 residues. The germline V gene encodes CDR1 SGHVS and CDR2 FNYEAQ. V lost 5 bases and J lost 4; bases outside the gene matches: 2. The CDR3 loop reads CASSQGQGYGYTF. The CDR3 nucleotides read TGTGCCAGCAGCCAGGGACAGGGCTATGGCTACACCTTC.

This rearrangement joins TRBV5-1 to TRBJ2-3, with D hard to call. The CDR3 has 13 amino acids. CDR1 is SGHRS and CDR2 is YFSETQ in the germline V gene. The V gene lost 0 bases and the J gene lost 12 bases, with 14 bases spanning the gap. The CDR3 reads CASSLDADSNQYF. The CDR3 nucleotides are TGCGCCAGCAGCTTGGATGCGGATTCGAACCAGTATTTT.

The chain carries TRBV5-1 and TRBJ1-2, with 7 bases matching TRBD1. This CDR3 comprises 15 residues. After removal of 0 bases from V and 4 bases from J, the junction contained 6 bases not matched to a gene. Germline CDR1 and CDR2: SGHRS and YFSETQ. This CDR3 is CASSLDRGRAYGYTF. Here the CDR3 DNA reads TGCGCCAGCAGCTTGGACAGGGGAAGGGCCTATGGCTACACCTTC.

The V call is TRBV5-1, the J call TRBJ1-2; 7 bases align to TRBD1. The CDR3 runs 14 residues. The V gene end was trimmed by 2 bases and the J gene end by 8 bases; junction bases not matched to a gene: 9. Germline CDR1 and CDR2: SGHRS and YFSETQ. The CDR3 sequence: CASSLGSGGGGYTF. Written as DNA, the CDR3 is TGCGCCAGCAGCTTAGGCAGTGGAGGGGGCGGCTACACCTTC. Using reference TRBV5-1 and TRBJ1-2 for the parts outside the CDR3, the full variable domain is KAGVTQTPRYLIKTRGQQVTLSCSPISGHRSVSWYQQTPGQGLQFLFEYFSETQRNKGNFPGRFSGRQFSNSRSEMNVSTLELGDSALYLCASSLGSGGGGYTFGSGTRLTVV.

This chain uses TRBV7-9 with TRBJ2-3, with D perhaps matching TRBD1 (5 bases). V was trimmed by 5 bases and J by 3 bases, leaving 15 bases between them. This CDR3 has 15 residues. Germline V lookup: CDR1 SEHNR, CDR2 FQNEAQ (reference sequence). The CDR3 protein is CASSRKGQGTDTQYF. CDR3 DNA: TGTGCCAGCAGCCGAAAGGGGCAGGGTACAGATACGCAGTATTTT.

This rearrangement joins TRBV5-1 to TRBJ2-5; perhaps TRBD1 as D (6 bases). Between the trimmed V and J ends, which lost 4 bases and 7 bases, there was a span of 20 bases. The CDR3 is made up of 15 amino acids. Germline lookup yields CDR1 SGHRS and CDR2 YFSETQ. The CDR3 loop reads CASSPQAGQTGTQYF. In nucleotides, the CDR3 is TGCGCCAGCAGCCCCCAAGCAGGACAGACAGGGACCCAGTACTTC.

The chain has TRBV6-1 and TRBJ1-2, with D maybe TRBD1 (5 bases). The CDR3 is 15 residues long. Germline CDR1 MNHNS, CDR2 SASEGT. Trimming removed 5 bases from V and 2 bases from J, with 15 bases in between. CDR3 residues: CASSKGQGGNYGYTF. As DNA, the CDR3 is TGTGCCAGCAGTAAAGGCCAGGGAGGCAACTATGGCTACACCTTC.

The genes are TRBV2 and TRBJ1-5; D not resolved. Germline V gene data show CDR1 as SNHLY and CDR2 as FYNNEI. This CDR3 region has 14 residues. V was shortened by 8 bases and J by 3 bases, with 14 bases between the two germline ends. The CDR3 coding sequence is TGTGCCAGCCGGACGGTGGACTTCAATCAGCCCCAGCATTTT. It is translated as CASRTVDFNQPQHF.

V usage is TRBV9 and J usage is TRBJ2-5; 7 bases map to TRBD2. Germline lookup yields CDR1 SGDLS and CDR2 YYNGEE. J gave up 4 bases and V 0 bases, and 3 bases lay outside the gene matches. The CDR3 runs to 14 residues. DNA for the CDR3: TGTGCCAGCAGCGTAGCGGGGGGAGGAGAGACCCAGTACTTC. It specifies CASSVAGGGETQYF.

The chain uses TRBV28 and TRBJ1-1; TRBD1 aligns across 8 bases. This CDR3 region has 15 residues. Per germline, CDR1 MDHEN and CDR2 SYDVKM. The trim removed 7 bases at V and 0 bases at J, leaving 7 bases unmatched. The CDR3 nucleotides are TGTGCCAGCATGGGGACAGGCGATATGAACACTGAAGCTTTCTTT. The encoded protein is CASMGTGDMNTEAFF.

V is TRBV5-1 and J is TRBJ2-5, with 9 bases fitting TRBD2. Germline CDR1 SGHRS, CDR2 YFSETQ. Trimming removed 2 bases from V and 4 bases from J; junction bases left unmatched: 9. This CDR3 spans 16 amino acids. The CDR3: CASSFIRLAVGETQYF. In nucleotides, the CDR3 is TGCGCCAGCAGCTTCATCCGACTAGCGGTCGGAGAGACCCAGTACTTC.

CDR3 protein: CASSSGASGSETQYF. The CDR3 nucleotides are TGTGCCAGCAGTTCAGGGGCTAGCGGGAGCGAGACCCAGTACTTC. The chain carries TRBV28 and TRBJ2-5; TRBD2 aligns across 10 bases. Germline values: CDR1 MDHEN, CDR2 SYDVKM. The CDR3 totals 15 residues. Trimming removed 4 bases from V and 5 bases from J; junction bases left unmatched: 7. Complete variable domain (other parts from reference TRBV28 and TRBJ2-5): DVKVTQSSRYLVKRTGEKVFLECVQDMDHENMFWYRQDPGLGLRLIYFSYDVKMKEKGDIPEGYSVSREKKERFSLILESASTNQTSMYLCASSSGASGSETQYFGPGTRLLVL.

The V and J genes are TRBV30 and TRBJ1-5; D is unclear. Germline V gives CDR1 GTSNPN, CDR2 SVGIG (reference sequence). The length of the CDR3 is 14 residues. Between the trimmed V and J ends, which lost 0 bases and 8 bases, there was a span of 14 bases. The CDR3 spells CAWSVEQFTEPQHF. The CDR3 DNA sequence: TGTGCCTGGAGTGTAGAACAGTTCACTGAGCCCCAGCATTTT.

The gene calls are TRBV19 and TRBJ1-2; possibly TRBD1 for D (5 bases). The CDR3 spans 16 residues. The V end was cut by 5 bases, the J end by 1 base, with 17 bases between. CDR1 is LNHDA, CDR2 SQIVND, per germline (reference sequence). CDR3 sequence: CASSGASATHNYGYTF. The CDR3 DNA sequence: TGTGCCAGTAGTGGGGCTTCCGCCACCCATAACTATGGCTACACCTTC.

This chain uses TRBV19 with TRBJ1-2; 7 nucleotides match TRBD1. With 3 bases clipped from V and 4 bases from J, the junction kept 5 bases outside the gene matches. Germline-derived CDR1 and CDR2 are LNHDA and SQIVND (reference sequence). There are 14 residues in the CDR3. CDR3 loop: CASSMGTAIYGYTF. CDR3 bases: TGTGCCAGTAGTATGGGGACAGCCATCTATGGCTACACCTTC.

The gene calls are TRBV7-2 and TRBJ2-7, with 10 nucleotides matching TRBD2. The CDR3 contains 16 residues. V was pared by 1 base and J by 0 bases, with 3 bases of the junction left unmatched. CDR1 is SGHTA and CDR2 is FQGNSA in the germline V gene. The CDR3 protein is CASSLGAGGHSYEQYV. As DNA, the CDR3 is TGTGCCAGCAGCTTAGGAGCGGGGGGGCACTCCTACGAGCAGTACGTC.

This sequence joins TRBV27 and TRBJ2-1; 7 bases are shared with TRBD2. This CDR3 has 13 residues. Per the germline V gene, CDR1 is MNHEY and CDR2 is SMNVEV (reference sequence). With V trimmed by 6 bases and J by 5 bases, 4 bases remained unmatched. CDR3: CASSGGSNNEQFF. The CDR3 region has the DNA TGTGCCAGCAGCGGGGGGAGCAACAATGAGCAGTTCTTC.

The chain combines TRBV5-1 with TRBJ1-1, with unresolved D. CDR3 length: 16 residues. The ends were cut back, 0 bases at V and 3 bases at J, with 15 bases in the middle. CDR1 SGHRS and CDR2 YFSETQ come from the germline V gene. In nucleotides, the CDR3 is TGCGCCAGCAGCTTGGGAGAGTTGGGCTCTCACACTGAAGCTTTCTTT. Encoded protein: CASSLGELGSHTEAFF.

V and J are TRBV5-5 and TRBJ2-5; D may be TRBD1 (5 bases). Looked up from germline, CDR1 is SGHKS and CDR2 is YYEKEE (reference sequence). The CDR3 sequence is 16 residues long. The V end was cut by 0 bases, the J end by 2 bases, with 14 bases between. The CDR3 loop is CASSLAIGRTQETQYF. DNA for the CDR3: TGTGCCAGCAGCTTGGCCATCGGGCGGACACAAGAGACCCAGTACTTC.

This rearrangement joins TRBV6-5 to TRBJ2-3; D gene uncertain. Trimming stripped 7 bases from V and 2 bases from J, with 16 bases between. The CDR3 has 15 residues. Germline CDR1 and CDR2: MNHEY and SVGAGI. The chain's CDR3 is CASITASADTDTQYF. CDR3 sequence (DNA): TGTGCCAGCATAACTGCGAGCGCCGACACAGATACGCAGTATTTT.

The genes are TRBV7-9 and TRBJ2-6; a weak D match, TRBD2 (7 bases). The CDR3 totals 17 residues. CDR1 and CDR2 from the germline V gene are SEHNR and FQNEAQ (reference sequence). V lost 2 bases and J lost 1, with 12 bases in between. The CDR3 here is CASSLMRGGSGANVLTF. The CDR3 DNA sequence: TGTGCCAGCAGCTTAATGAGGGGGGGGTCTGGGGCCAACGTCCTGACTTTC. Full variable domain (outside the CDR3, taken from reference TRBV7-9 and TRBJ2-6): DTGVSQNPRHKITKRGQNVTFRCDPISEHNRLYWYRQTLGQGPEFLTYFQNEAQLEKSRLLSDRFSAERPKGSFSTLEIQRTEQGDSAMYLCASSLMRGGSGANVLTFGAGSRLTVL.